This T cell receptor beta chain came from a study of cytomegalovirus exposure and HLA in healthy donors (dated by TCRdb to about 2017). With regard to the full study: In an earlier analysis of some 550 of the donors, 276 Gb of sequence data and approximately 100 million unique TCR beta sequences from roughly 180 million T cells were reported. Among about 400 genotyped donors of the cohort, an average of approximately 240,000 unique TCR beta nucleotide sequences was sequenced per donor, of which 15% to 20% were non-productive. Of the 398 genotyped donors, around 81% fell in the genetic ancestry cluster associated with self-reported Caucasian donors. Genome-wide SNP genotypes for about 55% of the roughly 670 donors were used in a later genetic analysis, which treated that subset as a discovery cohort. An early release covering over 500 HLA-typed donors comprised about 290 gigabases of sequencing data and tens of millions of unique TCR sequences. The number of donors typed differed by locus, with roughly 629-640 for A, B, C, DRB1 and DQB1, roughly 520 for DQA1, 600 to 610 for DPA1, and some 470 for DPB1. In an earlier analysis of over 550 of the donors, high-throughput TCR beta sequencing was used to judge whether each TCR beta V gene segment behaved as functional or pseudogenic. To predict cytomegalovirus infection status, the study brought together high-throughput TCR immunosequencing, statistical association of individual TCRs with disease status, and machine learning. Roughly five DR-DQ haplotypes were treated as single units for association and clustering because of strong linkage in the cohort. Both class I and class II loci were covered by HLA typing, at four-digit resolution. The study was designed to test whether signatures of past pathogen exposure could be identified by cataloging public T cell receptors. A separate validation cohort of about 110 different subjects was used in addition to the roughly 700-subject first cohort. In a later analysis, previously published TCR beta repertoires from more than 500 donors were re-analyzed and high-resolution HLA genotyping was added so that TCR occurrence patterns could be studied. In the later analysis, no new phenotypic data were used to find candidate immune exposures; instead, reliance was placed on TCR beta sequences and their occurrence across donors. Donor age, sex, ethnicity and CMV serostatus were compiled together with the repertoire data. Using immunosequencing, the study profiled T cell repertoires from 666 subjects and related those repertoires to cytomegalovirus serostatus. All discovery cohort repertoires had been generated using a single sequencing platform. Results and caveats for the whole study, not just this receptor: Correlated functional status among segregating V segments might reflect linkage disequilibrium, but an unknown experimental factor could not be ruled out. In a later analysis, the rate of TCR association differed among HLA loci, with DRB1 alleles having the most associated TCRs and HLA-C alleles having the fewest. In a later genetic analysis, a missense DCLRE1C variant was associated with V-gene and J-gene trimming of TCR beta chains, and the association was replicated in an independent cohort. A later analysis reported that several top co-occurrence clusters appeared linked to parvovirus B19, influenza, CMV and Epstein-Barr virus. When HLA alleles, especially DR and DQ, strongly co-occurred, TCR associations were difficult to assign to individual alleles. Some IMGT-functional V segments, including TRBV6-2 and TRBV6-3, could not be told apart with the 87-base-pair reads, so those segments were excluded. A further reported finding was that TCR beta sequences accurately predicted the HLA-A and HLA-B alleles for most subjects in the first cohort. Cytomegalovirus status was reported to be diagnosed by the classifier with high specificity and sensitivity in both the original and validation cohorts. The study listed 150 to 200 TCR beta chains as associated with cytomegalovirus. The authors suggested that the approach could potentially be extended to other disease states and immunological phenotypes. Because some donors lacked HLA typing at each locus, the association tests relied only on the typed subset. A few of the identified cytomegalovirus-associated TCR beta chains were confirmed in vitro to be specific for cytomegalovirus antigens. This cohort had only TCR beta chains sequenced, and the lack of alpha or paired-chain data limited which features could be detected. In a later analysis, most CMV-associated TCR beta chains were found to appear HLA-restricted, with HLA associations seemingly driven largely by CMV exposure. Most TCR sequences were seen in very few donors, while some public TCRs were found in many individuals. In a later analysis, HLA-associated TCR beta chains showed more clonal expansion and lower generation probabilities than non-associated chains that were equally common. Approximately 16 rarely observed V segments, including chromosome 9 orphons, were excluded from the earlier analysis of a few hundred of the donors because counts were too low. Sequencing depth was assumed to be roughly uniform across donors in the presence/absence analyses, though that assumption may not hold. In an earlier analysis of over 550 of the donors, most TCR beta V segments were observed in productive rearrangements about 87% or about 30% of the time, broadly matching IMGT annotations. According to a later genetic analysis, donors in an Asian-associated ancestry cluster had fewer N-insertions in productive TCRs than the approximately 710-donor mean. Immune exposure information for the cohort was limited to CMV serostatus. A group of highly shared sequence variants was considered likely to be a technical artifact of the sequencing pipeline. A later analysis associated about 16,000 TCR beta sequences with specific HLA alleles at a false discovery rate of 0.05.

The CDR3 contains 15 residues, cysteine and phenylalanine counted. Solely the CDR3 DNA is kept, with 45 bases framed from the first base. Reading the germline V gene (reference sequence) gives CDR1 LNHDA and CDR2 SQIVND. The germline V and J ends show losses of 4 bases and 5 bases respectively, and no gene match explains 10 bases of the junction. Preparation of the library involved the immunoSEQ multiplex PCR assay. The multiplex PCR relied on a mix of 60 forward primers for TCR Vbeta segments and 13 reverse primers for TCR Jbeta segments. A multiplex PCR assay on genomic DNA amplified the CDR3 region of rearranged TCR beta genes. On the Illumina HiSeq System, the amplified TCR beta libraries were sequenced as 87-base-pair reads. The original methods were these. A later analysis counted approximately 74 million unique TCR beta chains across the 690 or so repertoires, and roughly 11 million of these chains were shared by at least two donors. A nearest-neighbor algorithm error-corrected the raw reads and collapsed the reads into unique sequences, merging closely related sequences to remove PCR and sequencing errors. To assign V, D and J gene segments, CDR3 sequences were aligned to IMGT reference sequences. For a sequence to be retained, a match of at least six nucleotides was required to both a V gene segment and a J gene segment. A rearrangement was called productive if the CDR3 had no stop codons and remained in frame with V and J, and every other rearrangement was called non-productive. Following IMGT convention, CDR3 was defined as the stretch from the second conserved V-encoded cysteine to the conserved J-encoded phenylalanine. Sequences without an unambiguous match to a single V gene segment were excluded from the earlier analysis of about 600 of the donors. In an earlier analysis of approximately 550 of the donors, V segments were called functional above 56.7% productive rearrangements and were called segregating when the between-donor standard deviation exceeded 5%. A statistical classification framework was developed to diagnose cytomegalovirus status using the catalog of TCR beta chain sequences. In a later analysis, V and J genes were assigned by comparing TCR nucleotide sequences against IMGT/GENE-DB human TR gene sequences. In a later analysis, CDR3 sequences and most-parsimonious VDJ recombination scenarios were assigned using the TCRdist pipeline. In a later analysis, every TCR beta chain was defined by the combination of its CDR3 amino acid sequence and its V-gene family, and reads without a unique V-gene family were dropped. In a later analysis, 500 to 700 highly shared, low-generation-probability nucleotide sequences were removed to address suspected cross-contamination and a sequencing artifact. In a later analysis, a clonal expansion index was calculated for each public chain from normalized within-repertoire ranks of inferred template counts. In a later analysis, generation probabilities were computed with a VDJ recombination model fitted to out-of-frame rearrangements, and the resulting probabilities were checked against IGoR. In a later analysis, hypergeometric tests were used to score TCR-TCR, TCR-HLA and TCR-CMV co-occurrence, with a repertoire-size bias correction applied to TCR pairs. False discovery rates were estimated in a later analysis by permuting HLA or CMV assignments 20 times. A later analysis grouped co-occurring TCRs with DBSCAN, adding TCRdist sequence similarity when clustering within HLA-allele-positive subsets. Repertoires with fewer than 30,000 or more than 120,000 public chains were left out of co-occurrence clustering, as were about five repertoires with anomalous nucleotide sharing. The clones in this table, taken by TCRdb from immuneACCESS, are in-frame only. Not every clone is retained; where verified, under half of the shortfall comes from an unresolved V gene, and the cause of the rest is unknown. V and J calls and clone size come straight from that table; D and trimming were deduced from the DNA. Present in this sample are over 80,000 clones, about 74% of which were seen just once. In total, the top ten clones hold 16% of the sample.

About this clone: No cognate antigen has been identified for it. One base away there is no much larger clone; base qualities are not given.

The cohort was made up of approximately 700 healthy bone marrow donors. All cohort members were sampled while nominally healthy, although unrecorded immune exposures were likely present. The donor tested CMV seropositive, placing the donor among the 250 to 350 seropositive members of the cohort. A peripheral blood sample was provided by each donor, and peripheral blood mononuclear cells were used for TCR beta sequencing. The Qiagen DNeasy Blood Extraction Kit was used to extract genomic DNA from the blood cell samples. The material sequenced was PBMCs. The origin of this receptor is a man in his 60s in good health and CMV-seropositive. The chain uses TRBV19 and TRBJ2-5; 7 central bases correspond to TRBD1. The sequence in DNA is TGTGCCAGTAGTAACGACAGGGTCCCGGGGGAGACCCAGTACTTC. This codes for CASSNDRVPGETQYF.